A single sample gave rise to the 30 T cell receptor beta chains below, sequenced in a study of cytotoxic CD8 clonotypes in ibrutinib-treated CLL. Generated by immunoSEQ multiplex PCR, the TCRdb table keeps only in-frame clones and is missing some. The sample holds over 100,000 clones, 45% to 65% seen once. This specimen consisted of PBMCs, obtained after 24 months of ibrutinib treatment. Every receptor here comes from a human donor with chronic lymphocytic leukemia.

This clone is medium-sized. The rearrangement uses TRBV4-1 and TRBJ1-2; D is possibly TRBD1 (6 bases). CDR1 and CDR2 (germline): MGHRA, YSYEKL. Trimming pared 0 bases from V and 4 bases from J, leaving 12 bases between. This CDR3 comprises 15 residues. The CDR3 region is CASSQDISGAYGYTF. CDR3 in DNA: TGCGCCAGCAGCCAAGATATTTCAGGGGCCTATGGCTACACCTTC.

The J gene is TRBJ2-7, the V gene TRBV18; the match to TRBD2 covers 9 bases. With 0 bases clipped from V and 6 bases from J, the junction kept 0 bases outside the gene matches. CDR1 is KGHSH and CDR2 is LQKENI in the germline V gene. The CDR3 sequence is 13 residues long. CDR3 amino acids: CASSPPAGGEQYF. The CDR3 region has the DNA TGTGCCAGCTCACCACCAGCGGGGGGCGAGCAGTACTTC. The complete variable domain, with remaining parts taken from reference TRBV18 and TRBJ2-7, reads NAGVMQNPRHLVRRRGQEARLRCSPMKGHSHVYWYRQLPEEGLKFMVYLQKENIIDESGMPKERFSAEFPKEGPSILRIQQVVRGDSAAYFCASSPPAGGEQYFGPGTRLTVT.

The CDR3 nucleotides read TGTGCCAGCAGTTTAGACAGCACTCCCGAGAGTGAAGCTTTCTTT. Protein: CASSLDSTPESEAFF. This chain joins TRBV27 and TRBJ1-1; the D gene is possibly TRBD1 (5 bases). With 2 bases removed from V and 7 bases from J, the gap between germline ends came to 17 bases. The CDR3 length is 15 residues. The V gene's germline CDR1 is MNHEY and CDR2 SMNVEV (reference sequence).

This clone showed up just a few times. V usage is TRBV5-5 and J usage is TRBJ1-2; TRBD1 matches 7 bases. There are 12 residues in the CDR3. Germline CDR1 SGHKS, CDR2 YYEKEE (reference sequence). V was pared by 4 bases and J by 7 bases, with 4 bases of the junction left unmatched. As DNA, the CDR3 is TGTGCCAGCAGCCAAGGGACAGTTGGCTACACCTTC. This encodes CASSQGTVGYTF.

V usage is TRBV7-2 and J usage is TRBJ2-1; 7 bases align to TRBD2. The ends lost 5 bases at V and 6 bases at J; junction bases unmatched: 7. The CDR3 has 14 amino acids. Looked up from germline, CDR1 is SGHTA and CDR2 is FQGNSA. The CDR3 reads CASSPGGRGNEQFF. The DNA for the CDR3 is TGTGCCAGCAGCCCGGGGGGTCGGGGCAATGAGCAGTTCTTC.

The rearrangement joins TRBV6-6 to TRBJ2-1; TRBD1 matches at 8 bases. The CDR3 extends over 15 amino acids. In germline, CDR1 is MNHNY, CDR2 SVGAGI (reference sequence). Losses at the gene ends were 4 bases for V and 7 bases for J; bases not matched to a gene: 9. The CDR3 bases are TGTGCCAGCAGTTCCCCGACAGGGGAGTGGAATGAGCAGTTCTTC. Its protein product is CASSSPTGEWNEQFF.

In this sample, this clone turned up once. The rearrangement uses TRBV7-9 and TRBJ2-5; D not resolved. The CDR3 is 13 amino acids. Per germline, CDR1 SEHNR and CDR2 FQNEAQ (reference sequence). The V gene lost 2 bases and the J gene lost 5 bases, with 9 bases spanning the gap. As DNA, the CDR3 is TGTGCCAGCAGCTTAACAGTAGGGGAGACCCAGTACTTC. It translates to CASSLTVGETQYF.

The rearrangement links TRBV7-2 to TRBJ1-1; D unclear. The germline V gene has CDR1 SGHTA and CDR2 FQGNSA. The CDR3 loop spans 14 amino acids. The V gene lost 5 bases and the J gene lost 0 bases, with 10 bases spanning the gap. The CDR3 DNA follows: TGTGCCAGCAGCCCGCATTCCATGAACACTGAAGCTTTCTTT. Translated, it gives CASSPHSMNTEAFF. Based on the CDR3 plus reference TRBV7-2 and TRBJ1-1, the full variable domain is GAGVSQSPSNKVTEKGKDVELRCDPISGHTALYWYRQSLGQGLEFLIYFQGNSAPDKSGLPSDRFSAERTGGSVSTLTIQRTQQEDSAVYLCASSPHSMNTEAFFGQGTRLTVV.

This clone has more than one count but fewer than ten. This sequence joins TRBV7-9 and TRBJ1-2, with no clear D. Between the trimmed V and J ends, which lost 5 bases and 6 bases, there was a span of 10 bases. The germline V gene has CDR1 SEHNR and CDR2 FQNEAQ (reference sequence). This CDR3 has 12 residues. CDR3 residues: CASSVNSNGYTF. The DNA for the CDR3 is TGTGCCAGCAGCGTAAACAGCAATGGCTACACCTTC.

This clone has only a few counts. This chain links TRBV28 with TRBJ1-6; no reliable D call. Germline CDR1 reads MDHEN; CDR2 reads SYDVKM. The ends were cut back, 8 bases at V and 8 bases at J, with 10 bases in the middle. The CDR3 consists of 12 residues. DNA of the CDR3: TGTGCCAGCTCAAATCAGCATTCACCCCTCCACTTT. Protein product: CASSNQHSPLHF.

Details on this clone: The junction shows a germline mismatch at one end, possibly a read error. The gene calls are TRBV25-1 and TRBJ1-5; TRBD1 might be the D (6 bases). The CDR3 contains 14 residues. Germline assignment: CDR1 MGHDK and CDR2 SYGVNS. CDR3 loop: CASSGTGSTQPQHF. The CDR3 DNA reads TGTGCCAGCAGTGGTACAGGGAGCACTCAGCCCCAGCATTTT.

The CDR3 protein is CSVERGWQPQHF. For the CDR3, the DNA is TGCAGCGTTGAGCGTGGTTGGCAGCCCCAGCATTTT. This chain joins TRBV29-1 and TRBJ1-5; no definite D call. This CDR3 is built from 12 residues. In germline, CDR1 is SQVTM, CDR2 ANQGSEA. Trimming left V 3 bases short and J 7 bases short, with 10 bases between.

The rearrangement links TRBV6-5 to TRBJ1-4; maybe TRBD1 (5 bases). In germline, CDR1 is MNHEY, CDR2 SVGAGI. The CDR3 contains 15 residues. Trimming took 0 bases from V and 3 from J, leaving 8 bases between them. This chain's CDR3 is CASSYSGVSNEKLFF. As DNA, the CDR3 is TGTGCCAGCAGTTACTCGGGGGTCTCTAATGAAAAACTGTTTTTT.

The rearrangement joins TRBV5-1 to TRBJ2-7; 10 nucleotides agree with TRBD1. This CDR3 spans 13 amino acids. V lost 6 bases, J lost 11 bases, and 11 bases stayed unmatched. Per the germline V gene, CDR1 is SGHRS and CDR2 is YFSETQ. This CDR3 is CASTNTGTGEEYF. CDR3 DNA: TGCGCCAGCACCAATACCGGGACAGGGGAAGAGTACTTC.

CDR3 nucleotide sequence: TGTGCCAGCTCACCTTCAGATAGCAATCAGCCCCAGCATTTT. This codes for CASSPSDSNQPQHF. The chain uses TRBV18 and TRBJ1-5; D gene unclear. From germline, CDR1 is KGHSH and CDR2 LQKENI. The CDR3 consists of 14 residues. Trimming pared 3 bases from V and 0 bases from J, leaving 6 bases between.

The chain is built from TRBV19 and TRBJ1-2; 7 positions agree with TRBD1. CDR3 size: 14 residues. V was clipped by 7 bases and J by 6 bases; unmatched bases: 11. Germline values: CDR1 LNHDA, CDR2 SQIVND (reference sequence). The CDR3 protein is CASKRKGGADGYTF. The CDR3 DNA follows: TGTGCCAGTAAAAGGAAAGGGGGCGCAGATGGCTACACCTTC.

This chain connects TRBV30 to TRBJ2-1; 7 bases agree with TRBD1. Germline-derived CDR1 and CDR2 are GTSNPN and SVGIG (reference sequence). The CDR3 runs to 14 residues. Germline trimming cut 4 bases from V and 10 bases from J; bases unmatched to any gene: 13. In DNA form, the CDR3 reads TGTGCCTGGAACCAGGGGGTCAGTTTATACGAGCAGTTCTTC. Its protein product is CAWNQGVSLYEQFF.

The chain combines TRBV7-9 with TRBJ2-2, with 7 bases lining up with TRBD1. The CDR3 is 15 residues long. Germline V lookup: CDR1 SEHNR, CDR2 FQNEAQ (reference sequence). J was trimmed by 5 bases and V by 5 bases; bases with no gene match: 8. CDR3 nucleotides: TGTGCCAGCAGCCGCCGACAGGGTAGGACCGGGGAGCTGTTTTTT. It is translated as CASSRRQGRTGELFF.

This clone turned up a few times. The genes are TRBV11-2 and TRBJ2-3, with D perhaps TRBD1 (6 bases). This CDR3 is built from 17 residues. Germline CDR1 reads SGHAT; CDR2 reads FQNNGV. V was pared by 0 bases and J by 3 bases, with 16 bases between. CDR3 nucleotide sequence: TGTGCCAGCAGCTTAGATGGGGGCATTTTCCTTACAGATACGCAGTATTTT. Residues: CASSLDGGIFLTDTQYF. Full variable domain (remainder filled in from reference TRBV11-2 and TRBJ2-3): EAGVAQSPRYKIIEKRQSVAFWCNPISGHATLYWYQQILGQGPKLLIQFQNNGVVDDSQLPKDRFSAERLKGVDSTLKIQPAKLEDSAVYLCASSLDGGIFLTDTQYFGPGTRLTVL.

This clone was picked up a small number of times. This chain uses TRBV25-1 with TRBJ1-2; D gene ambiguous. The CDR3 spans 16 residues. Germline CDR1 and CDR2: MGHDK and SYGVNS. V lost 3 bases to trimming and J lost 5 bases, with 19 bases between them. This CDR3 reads CASSEQALPDPYGYTF. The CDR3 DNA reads TGTGCCAGCAGTGAGCAGGCGCTCCCCGATCCATATGGCTACACCTTC.

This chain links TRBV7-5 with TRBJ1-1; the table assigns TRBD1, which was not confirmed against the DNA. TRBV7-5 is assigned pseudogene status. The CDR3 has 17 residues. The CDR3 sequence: CARSNGTPGRRNTEAFF. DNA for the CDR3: TGTGCCAGAAGCAACGGGACACCGGGCCGTAGGAACACTGAAGCTTTCTTT.

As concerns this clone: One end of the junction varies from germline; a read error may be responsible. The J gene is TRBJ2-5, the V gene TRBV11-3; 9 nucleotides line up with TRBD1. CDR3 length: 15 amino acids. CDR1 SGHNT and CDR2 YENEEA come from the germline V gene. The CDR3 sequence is CASSLEGTGQGTQYF. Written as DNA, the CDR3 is TGTGCCAGCAGCTTAGAGGGGACAGGGCAAGGGACCCAGTACTTC. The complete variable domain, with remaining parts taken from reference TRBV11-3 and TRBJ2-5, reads EAGVVQSPRYKIIEKKQPVAFWCNPISGHNTLYWYLQNLGQGPELLIRYENEEAVDDSQLPKDRFSAERLKGVDSTLKIQPAELGDSAVYLCASSLEGTGQGTQYFGPGTRLLVL.

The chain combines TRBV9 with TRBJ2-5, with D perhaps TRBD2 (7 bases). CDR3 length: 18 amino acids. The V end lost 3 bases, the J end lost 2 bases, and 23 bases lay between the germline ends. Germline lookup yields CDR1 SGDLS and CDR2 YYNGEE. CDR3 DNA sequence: TGTGCCAGCAGCGCGCTCCAGACTAGCTGGGGGCCTCAAGAGACCCAGTACTTC. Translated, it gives CASSALQTSWGPQETQYF.

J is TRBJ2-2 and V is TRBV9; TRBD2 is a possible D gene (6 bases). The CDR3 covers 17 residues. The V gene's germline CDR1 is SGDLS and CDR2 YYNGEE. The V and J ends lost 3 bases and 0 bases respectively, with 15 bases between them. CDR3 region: CASSAPRRGTNTGELFF. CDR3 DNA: TGTGCCAGCAGCGCCCCTCGGCGGGGAACGAACACCGGGGAGCTGTTTTTT.

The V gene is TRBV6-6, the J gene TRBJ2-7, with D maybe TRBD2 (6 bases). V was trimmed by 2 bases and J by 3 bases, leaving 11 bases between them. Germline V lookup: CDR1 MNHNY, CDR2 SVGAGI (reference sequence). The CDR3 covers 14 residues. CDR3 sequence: CASSYVLAVYEQYF. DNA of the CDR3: TGTGCCAGCAGTTACGTTTTAGCGGTCTACGAGCAGTACTTC.

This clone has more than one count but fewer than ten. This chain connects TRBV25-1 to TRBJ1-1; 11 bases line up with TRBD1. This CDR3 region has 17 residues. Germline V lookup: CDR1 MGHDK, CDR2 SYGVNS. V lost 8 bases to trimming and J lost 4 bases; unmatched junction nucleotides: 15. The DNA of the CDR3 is TGTGCCAGCGGACGTACCGGGACAGGGGGTCGTGGCACTGAAGCTTTCTTT. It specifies CASGRTGTGGRGTEAFF.

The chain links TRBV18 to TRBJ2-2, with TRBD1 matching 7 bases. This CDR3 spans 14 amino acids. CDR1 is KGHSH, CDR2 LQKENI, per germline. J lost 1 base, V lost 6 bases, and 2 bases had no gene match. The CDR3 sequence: CASSSGGNTGELFF. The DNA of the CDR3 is TGTGCCAGCTCGTCAGGGGGGAACACCGGGGAGCTGTTTTTT.

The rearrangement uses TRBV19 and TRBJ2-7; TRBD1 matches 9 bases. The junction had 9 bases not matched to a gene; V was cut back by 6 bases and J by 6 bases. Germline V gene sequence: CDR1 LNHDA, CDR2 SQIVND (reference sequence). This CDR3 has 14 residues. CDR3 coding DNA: TGTGCCAGTAGCCTGGGACAGGGTCTATCCGAGCAGTACTTC. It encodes CASSLGQGLSEQYF.

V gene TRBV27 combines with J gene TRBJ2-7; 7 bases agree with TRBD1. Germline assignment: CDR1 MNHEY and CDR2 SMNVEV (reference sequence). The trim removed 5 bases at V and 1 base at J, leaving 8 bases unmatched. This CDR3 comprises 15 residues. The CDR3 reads CASSVDRTTSYEQYF. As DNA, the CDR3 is TGTGCCAGCAGTGTGGACAGGACCACGTCCTACGAGCAGTACTTC.

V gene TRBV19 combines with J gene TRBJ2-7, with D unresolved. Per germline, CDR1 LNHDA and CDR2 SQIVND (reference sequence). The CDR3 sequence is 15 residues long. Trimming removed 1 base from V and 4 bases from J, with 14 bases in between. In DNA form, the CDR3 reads TGTGCCAGTAGTATAGCGACGGACCACTTATACGAGCAGTACTTC. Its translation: CASSIATDHLYEQYF.